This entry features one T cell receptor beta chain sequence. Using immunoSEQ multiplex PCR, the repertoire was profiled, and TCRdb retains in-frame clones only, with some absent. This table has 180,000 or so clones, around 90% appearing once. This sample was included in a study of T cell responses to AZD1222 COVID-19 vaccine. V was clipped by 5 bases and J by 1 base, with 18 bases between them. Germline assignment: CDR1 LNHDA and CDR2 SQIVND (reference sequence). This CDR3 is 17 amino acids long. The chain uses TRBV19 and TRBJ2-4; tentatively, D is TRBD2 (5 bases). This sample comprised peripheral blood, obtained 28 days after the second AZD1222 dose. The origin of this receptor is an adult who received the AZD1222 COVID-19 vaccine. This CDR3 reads CASSGLAGPLAKNIQYF. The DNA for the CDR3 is TGTGCCAGTAGTGGATTGGCGGGCCCTTTGGCCAAAAACATTCAGTACTTC.